One sample yielded the 23 T cell receptor beta chains listed below, sequenced in a study of T cell responses to AZD1222 COVID-19 vaccine. Some clones are missing from TCRdb's copy, which holds only in-frame ones; the method was immunoSEQ multiplex PCR. The sample carries over 130,000 clones, about 92% recorded once. The source material was peripheral blood, sampled 28 days after the second AZD1222 dose. These receptor sequences come from an adult who received the AZD1222 COVID-19 vaccine.

The chain combines TRBV6-4 with TRBJ2-1; 16 bases are a match to TRBD2. CDR3 length: 16 residues. Trimming removed 5 bases from V and 9 bases from J; junction bases left unmatched: 7. Germline CDR1 MRHNA, CDR2 SNTAGT. CDR3 in DNA: TGTGCCAGCAGTTCAACCGGGACTAGCGGGAGGGCTGAGCAGTTCTTC. Protein product: CASSSTGTSGRAEQFF.

The CDR3 sequence: CASSTDRDTGELFF. The DNA for the CDR3 is TGTGCCAGCTCAACAGACAGGGACACCGGGGAGCTGTTTTTT. This sequence joins TRBV18 and TRBJ2-2, with 7 positions matching TRBD1. The CDR3 is made up of 14 amino acids. The ends lost 5 bases at V and 3 bases at J; junction bases unmatched: 3. From germline, CDR1 is KGHSH and CDR2 LQKENI.

The gene calls are TRBV18 and TRBJ2-1; perhaps TRBD2 as D (6 bases). With 3 bases removed from V and 0 bases from J, the gap between germline ends came to 9 bases. Germline CDR1 reads KGHSH; CDR2 reads LQKENI. The CDR3 consists of 15 residues. Here the CDR3 reads CASSPPSASYNEQFF. The CDR3 region has the DNA TGTGCCAGCTCACCGCCTAGCGCCTCCTACAATGAGCAGTTCTTC.

The chain carries TRBV15 and TRBJ1-5; tentatively, D is TRBD1 (5 bases). V was cut by 0 bases and J by 6 bases, with 12 bases left in between. The germline CDR1 and CDR2 sequences are LNHNV and YYDKDF (reference sequence). CDR3 size: 15 residues. The CDR3 sequence is CATSRDRGEGQPQHF. CDR3 DNA sequence: TGTGCCACCAGCAGAGATCGGGGGGAGGGTCAGCCCCAGCATTTT.

The chain is built from TRBV5-4 and TRBJ2-5; a possible D gene is TRBD1 (6 bases). The V and J ends lost 4 bases and 4 bases respectively, with 23 bases between them. The CDR3 totals 17 residues. Germline lookup yields CDR1 SGHNT and CDR2 YYREEE (reference sequence). The CDR3 DNA sequence: TGTGCCAGCAGCGACTCTACCACAGGGTGGCCGGCAGAGACCCAGTACTTC. It translates to CASSDSTTGWPAETQYF.

This chain links TRBV12-5 with TRBJ1-5, with D maybe TRBD1 (6 bases). V was shortened by 6 bases and J by 9 bases, with 9 bases between the two germline ends. Germline V gene sequence: CDR1 LGHNT, CDR2 FRNRAP. The length of the CDR3 is 11 residues. CDR3 sequence: CASGDSWPQHF. The CDR3 coding sequence is TGTGCTAGTGGGGACAGTTGGCCCCAGCATTTT.

The chain employs TRBV30 and TRBJ2-7; 9 bases agree with TRBD1. Germline CDR1 is GTSNPN and CDR2 is SVGIG (reference sequence). V shed 0 bases, J shed 3 bases, and the junction held 6 bases outside the gene matches. This CDR3 has 15 residues. The CDR3 region has the DNA TGTGCCTGGAGTGTTGGGACAGGGATCGTCTACGAGCAGTACTTC. Translated, it gives CAWSVGTGIVYEQYF.

The V call is TRBV29-1, the J call TRBJ1-1, with a weak D call TRBD1 (6 bases). Germline V gene data show CDR1 as SQVTM and CDR2 as ANQGSEA. The ends were cut back, 4 bases at V and 0 bases at J, with 9 bases in the middle. The CDR3 runs to 13 residues. The CDR3 spells CSVAGTMNTEAFF. The CDR3 bases are TGCAGCGTTGCCGGGACAATGAACACTGAAGCTTTCTTT.

This clone was detected only once. V is TRBV30 and J is TRBJ2-7, with 13 bases that match TRBD2. J lost 9 bases, V lost 5 bases, and 16 bases had no gene match. CDR1 GTSNPN and CDR2 SVGIG come from the germline V gene (reference sequence). The CDR3 length is 16 residues. CDR3 in amino acids: CAWGGFPGLAGNMQYF. CDR3 bases: TGTGCCTGGGGTGGCTTTCCGGGACTAGCGGGAAACATGCAGTACTTC.

The chain recombines TRBV6-5 with TRBJ1-1, with TRBD1 matching 9 bases. The J segment lost 5 bases and the V segment lost 6 bases, leaving 10 bases of the junction unmatched. The CDR3 is 15 residues long. Looked up from germline, CDR1 is MNHEY and CDR2 is SVGAGI. The CDR3 region is CASRLRGQGTTEAFF. Written as DNA, the CDR3 is TGTGCCAGCAGGTTAAGAGGACAGGGGACAACTGAAGCTTTCTTT.

This clone showed up just a few times. Here the CDR3 DNA reads TGTGCCAGCAGCCAAGTTGCGGGGAGTTACCAAGAGACCCAGTACTTC. Protein: CASSQVAGSYQETQYF. The chain couples TRBV4-2 to TRBJ2-5, with D perhaps TRBD2 (6 bases). Germline CDR1 LGHNA, CDR2 YNFKEQ. V lost 1 base and J 0 bases, leaving 12 bases between the germline ends. The CDR3 covers 16 residues.

The chain recombines TRBV2 with TRBJ2-5; the D gene is possibly TRBD2 (5 bases). V shed 4 bases and J shed 4 bases, with 10 bases lying between them. CDR1 is SNHLY, CDR2 FYNNEI, per germline. This CDR3 comprises 13 residues. The CDR3 DNA is TGTGCCAGCAGTGGGACTGGCTCAGAGACCCAGTACTTC. It yields the protein CASSGTGSETQYF.

The rearrangement links TRBV6-4 to TRBJ1-1; D is perhaps TRBD1 (6 bases). This CDR3 has 13 amino acids. Germline values: CDR1 MRHNA, CDR2 SNTAGT. The ends were cut back, 2 bases at V and 5 bases at J, with 9 bases in the middle. In nucleotides, the CDR3 is TGTGCCAGCAGTGACCAAAGGGGGACTGAAGCTTTCTTT. As protein: CASSDQRGTEAFF.

The chain uses TRBV28 and TRBJ1-6; 7 bases fit TRBD1. V shed 4 bases, J shed 4 bases, and the junction held 7 bases outside the gene matches. The CDR3 extends over 16 amino acids. Germline CDR1 and CDR2: MDHEN and SYDVKM. CDR3 sequence: CASSYVSTGYNSPLHF. The CDR3 DNA reads as TGTGCCAGCAGTTATGTTTCGACAGGGTATAATTCACCCCTCCACTTT.

CDR3 DNA: TGTGCCAGCAGTTTATACGGTCGTGAAGCTTTCTTT. Translating gives CASSLYGREAFF. The rearrangement links TRBV28 to TRBJ1-1; no clear D. Trimming removed 1 base from V and 7 bases from J, with 7 bases in between. CDR3 length: 12 amino acids. Germline values: CDR1 MDHEN, CDR2 SYDVKM.

The rearrangement links TRBV24-1 to TRBJ2-3; the match to TRBD2 covers 9 bases. Germline V gene sequence: CDR1 KGHDR, CDR2 SFDVKD. The CDR3 extends over 15 amino acids. V dropped 5 bases and J dropped 3; count of bases not matched to a gene: 5. DNA of the CDR3: TGTGCCACCAGTGTGGCGGGAGGGCGTACAGATACGCAGTATTTT. It is translated as CATSVAGGRTDTQYF.

The CDR3 region is CASSITTSGDYNEQFF. In DNA form, the CDR3 reads TGTGCCAGCAGTATCACTACTAGCGGAGACTACAATGAGCAGTTCTTC. V gene TRBV6-2 or TRBV6-3 combines with J gene TRBJ2-1; 8 bases align to TRBD2. The junction had 9 bases not matched to a gene; V was cut back by 5 bases and J by 3 bases. The CDR3 extends over 16 amino acids. Germline CDR1 reads MNHEY; CDR2 reads SVGEGT.

This clone has only one observation. V and J are TRBV19 and TRBJ2-1; 7 bases are shared with TRBD1. The J segment lost 9 bases and the V segment lost 3 bases, leaving 11 bases of the junction unmatched. Looked up from germline, CDR1 is LNHDA and CDR2 is SQIVND (reference sequence). The CDR3 loop spans 15 amino acids. As DNA, the CDR3 is TGTGCCAGTAGTATCCGACAGGGTCTCGTGCCTGAGCAGTTCTTC. It yields the protein CASSIRQGLVPEQFF.

V and J are TRBV28 and TRBJ1-4; 8 bases line up with TRBD1. CDR1 is MDHEN, CDR2 SYDVKM, per germline. Germline trimming cut 9 bases from V and 5 bases from J; bases unmatched to any gene: 5. The CDR3 sequence is 13 residues long. The CDR3 region has the DNA TGTGCCAGTTTGGACAGGGCAAATGAAAAACTGTTTTTT. As protein: CASLDRANEKLFF.

The chain couples TRBV6-1 to TRBJ2-1; 7 bases are shared with TRBD1. V lost 2 bases to trimming and J lost 9 bases; unmatched junction nucleotides: 7. This CDR3 spans 14 amino acids. CDR1 is MNHNS and CDR2 is SASEGT in the germline V gene. The CDR3 DNA follows: TGTGCCAGCAGTGAACACAGGGGAAGAGGTGAGCAGTTCTTC. Amino acids: CASSEHRGRGEQFF.

The chain carries TRBV28 and TRBJ1-5; no reliable D call. Germline assignment: CDR1 MDHEN and CDR2 SYDVKM. Trimming removed 7 bases at V and 9 bases at J, with 16 bases between. The CDR3 is made up of 13 amino acids. CDR3 sequence reads: CASIPSARGPQHF. CDR3 sequence (DNA): TGTGCCAGCATCCCCTCCGCTCGTGGGCCCCAGCATTTT.

This clone came up a few times. The genes are TRBV4-1 and TRBJ2-7; TRBD1 agrees at 8 bases. CDR1 and CDR2 (germline): MGHRA, YSYEKL. This CDR3 has 13 residues. With 3 bases clipped from V and 3 bases from J, the junction kept 1 base outside the gene matches. This chain's CDR3 is CASSHGQGYEQYF. Written as DNA, the CDR3 is TGCGCCAGCAGCCACGGACAGGGCTACGAGCAGTACTTC.

This clone occurred once. The J gene is TRBJ1-6, the V gene TRBV20-1, with TRBD1 identical over 9 bases. The CDR3 spans 15 residues. The V gene's germline CDR1 is DFQATT and CDR2 SNEGSKA (reference sequence). V lost 3 bases, J lost 8 bases, and 8 bases stayed unmatched. The CDR3 is CSASKQQGAYSPLHF. CDR3 coding DNA: TGCAGTGCTAGTAAACAACAGGGGGCGTATTCACCCCTCCACTTT.